A selection of T cell receptor beta chains follows, all from one sample in a study of patients and donors after allogeneic stem cell transplantation. One entry per CDR3 protein results from TCRdb running MiXCR on the RT-PCR reads. This sample has roughly 880,000 distinct CDR3 sequences, with around 17% found just once. The sample taken for sequencing was blood, either unsorted or a sorted T cell fraction (not recorded which). The receptor source for this set is a human donor who was either an allogeneic HSCT recipient or a stem cell or donor lymphocyte infusion donor (not recorded which). It is not recorded whose cells these are; they may come from a transplant donor. CDR3s include the opening cysteine and the closing phenylalanine or tryptophan. Each record gives: V gene, CDR3 length, clone size, J gene, D gene, CDR3 DNA, CDR3 protein. The D gene is left open where the match is weak. Some rows mark clone size as missing; the rest say once, few, many or name a class of expanded clone.

V: TRBV20-1; length: 11; size: few; J: TRBJ1-2; D: NA; DNA: TGCAGTGCCGTCGGGTCCTATGGCTACACCTTC; CDR3: CSAVGSYGYTF
V: TRBV20-1; length: 14; size: NA; J: TRBJ1-2; D: NA; DNA: TGCAGTGCTAGGGGACGGCGGGAGGACTATGGCTACACCTTC; CDR3: CSARGRREDYGYTF
V: TRBV12-3/TRBV12-4; length: 14; size: many; J: TRBJ2-3; D: NA; DNA: TGTGCCAGCAGCGACATTGGGAGCACAGATACGCAGTATTTT; CDR3: CASSDIGSTDTQYF
V: TRBV19; length: 19; size: few; J: TRBJ2-1; D: TRBD2; DNA: TGTGCCAGTAGTGAGCCAAGGTCGGCGACTAGCGGGAAGGACAATGAGCAGTTCTTC; CDR3: CASSEPRSATSGKDNEQFF
V: TRBV10-3; length: 19; size: NA; J: TRBJ1-6; D: TRBD1; DNA: TGTGCCATCAGTGAGGGGGGCGACAGGGGTATTTCCTATAATTCACCCCTCCACTTT; CDR3: CAISEGGDRGISYNSPLHF
V: TRBV4-1; length: 12; size: NA; J: TRBJ1-2; D: NA; DNA: TGCGCCAGCAGACAAACGGGAGAGGGCTACACCTTC; CDR3: CASRQTGEGYTF
V: TRBV29-1; length: 13; size: NA; J: TRBJ2-7; D: NA; DNA: TGCAGCGTATTCCCGGGACCCCGCGGCGAGCACTACTTC; CDR3: CSVFPGPRGEHYF
V: TRBV5-1; length: 14; size: NA; J: TRBJ2-2; D: NA; DNA: TGCGCCAGCAGCTTCAGGGATCACACCGGGGAGCTGTTTTTT; CDR3: CASSFRDHTGELFF
V: TRBV5-1; length: 15; size: NA; J: TRBJ2-3; D: NA; DNA: TGCGCCAGCAGCGGATTGGACAGCGCCACAGATACGCAGTATTTT; CDR3: CASSGLDSATDTQYF
V: TRBV27; length: 14; size: NA; J: TRBJ2-5; D: NA; DNA: TGTGCCAGCAGTCCCATAACCCTACAAGAGACCCAGTACTTC; CDR3: CASSPITLQETQYF
V: TRBV24-1; length: 18; size: few; J: TRBJ2-1; D: NA; DNA: TGTGCCACCAGTGATTTGCAGAAAGCGCCTCTCGACTACAATGAGCAGTTCTTC; CDR3: CATSDLQKAPLDYNEQFF
V: TRBV13; length: 15; size: few; J: TRBJ2-7; D: NA; DNA: TGTGCCAGCAGCTTAAGGAGGGTGACGTCCAGTGTGCAGTACTTC; CDR3: CASSLRRVTSSVQYF
V: TRBV27; length: 18; size: NA; J: TRBJ2-1; D: NA; DNA: NA; CDR3: CASSLIWERGSSYNEQFF
V: TRBV10-3; length: 16; size: many; J: TRBJ2-3; D: NA; DNA: TGTGCCATCACGCCAGACGTTCTTCGGGGGTTGGATACGCAGTATTTT; CDR3: CAITPDVLRGLDTQYF
V: TRBV7-8; length: 18; size: NA; J: TRBJ2-3; D: TRBD2; DNA: TGTGCCAGCAGCTTAGCGCATTCAGCGGGATTCTTTGTAGATACGCAGTATTTT; CDR3: CASSLAHSAGFFVDTQYF
V: TRBV7-9; length: 15; size: few; J: TRBJ1-5; D: NA; DNA: TGTGCCAGCAGCTTCTCGGATTCCACCAATCAGCCCCAGCATTTT; CDR3: CASSFSDSTNQPQHF
V: TRBV6-2/TRBV6-3; length: 16; size: few; J: TRBJ2-2; D: TRBD2; DNA: TGTGCCAGCAGTCTAGCGGGAGGGCCCAGGACCGGGGAGCTGTTTTTT; CDR3: CASSLAGGPRTGELFF
V: TRBV12-3/TRBV12-4; length: 13; size: many; J: TRBJ2-7; D: NA; DNA: TGTGCCAGCAGCCTTTATCCCTCCTACGAGCAGTACTTC; CDR3: CASSLYPSYEQYF
V: TRBV20-1; length: 15; size: NA; J: TRBJ2-5; D: TRBD2; DNA: TGCAGTGCTCTACGACTAGCGGGGGTTATCGAGACCCAGTACTTC; CDR3: CSALRLAGVIETQYF
V: TRBV27; length: 14; size: NA; J: TRBJ2-7; D: TRBD2; DNA: TGTGCCAGCAGTTTAAAAGAACTAGCGGGAGGGCAGTACTTC; CDR3: CASSLKELAGGQYF
V: TRBV5-1; length: 14; size: few; J: TRBJ2-1; D: NA; DNA: TGCGCCAGCAGCTTGGGACAGATTTCCAATGAGCAGTTCTTC; CDR3: CASSLGQISNEQFF
V: TRBV5-1; length: 16; size: NA; J: TRBJ2-2; D: TRBD2; DNA: TGCGCCAGCAGCCGGGGACTAGCGGGAGATTCCGGGGAGCTGTTTTTT; CDR3: CASSRGLAGDSGELFF
V: TRBV12-3/TRBV12-4; length: 14; size: few; J: TRBJ1-2; D: NA; DNA: TGTGCCAGCAGTTTACTTGGGTGGGGCGGAGGCTACACCTTC; CDR3: CASSLLGWGGGYTF
V: TRBV20-1; length: 10; size: many; J: TRBJ1-3; D: NA; DNA: TGCAGTGCTAGAGAAAACACCATATATTTT; CDR3: CSARENTIYF
V: TRBV14; length: 17; size: NA; J: TRBJ2-7; D: NA; DNA: TGTGCCAGCAGCCAAGAGAAGGGGCTCACCAGCTCCTACGAGCAGTACTTC; CDR3: CASSQEKGLTSSYEQYF
V: TRBV5-5; length: 16; size: NA; J: TRBJ2-1; D: NA; DNA: TGTGCCAGCAGCTACCCTGAGCTGGGGTGGGACAATGAGCAGTTCTTC; CDR3: CASSYPELGWDNEQFF
V: TRBV6-1; length: 15; size: NA; J: TRBJ2-7; D: TRBD2; DNA: TGTGCCAGCAGGGTAGCGGGGGGGAGCTCCTACGAGCAGTACTTC; CDR3: CASRVAGGSSYEQYF
V: TRBV5-5; length: 15; size: NA; J: TRBJ1-1; D: NA; DNA: TGTGCCAGCAGCGCCGGACAGATAGCGAACACTGAAGCTTTCTTT; CDR3: CASSAGQIANTEAFF
V: TRBV18; length: 14; size: NA; J: TRBJ2-3; D: NA; DNA: TGTGCCAGCTCACCAAGAGGGGTTAAAGATACGCAGTATTTT; CDR3: CASSPRGVKDTQYF
V: TRBV2; length: 14; size: NA; J: TRBJ1-6; D: NA; DNA: TGTGCCAGCAGTGAAGAAAGGGGGAGTTCACCCCTCCACTTT; CDR3: CASSEERGSSPLHF
V: TRBV6-1; length: 16; size: NA; J: TRBJ1-5; D: NA; DNA: TGTGCCAGCAGTGTAGAAGCCCTATGGGGCAATCAGCCCCAGCATTTT; CDR3: CASSVEALWGNQPQHF
V: TRBV11-3; length: 15; size: few; J: TRBJ2-7; D: NA; DNA: TGTGCCAGCAGCTTAGGGGGGACACGAGTTTACGAGCAGTACTTC; CDR3: CASSLGGTRVYEQYF
V: TRBV5-5; length: 14; size: NA; J: TRBJ2-5; D: NA; DNA: TGTGCCAGCAGCCTTAGGGTGAGCCAAGAGACCCAGTACTTC; CDR3: CASSLRVSQETQYF
V: TRBV2; length: 14; size: NA; J: TRBJ2-7; D: TRBD2; DNA: TGTGCCAGCAGTGTAGCTAGCGGGAGGAACGAGCAGTACTTC; CDR3: CASSVASGRNEQYF